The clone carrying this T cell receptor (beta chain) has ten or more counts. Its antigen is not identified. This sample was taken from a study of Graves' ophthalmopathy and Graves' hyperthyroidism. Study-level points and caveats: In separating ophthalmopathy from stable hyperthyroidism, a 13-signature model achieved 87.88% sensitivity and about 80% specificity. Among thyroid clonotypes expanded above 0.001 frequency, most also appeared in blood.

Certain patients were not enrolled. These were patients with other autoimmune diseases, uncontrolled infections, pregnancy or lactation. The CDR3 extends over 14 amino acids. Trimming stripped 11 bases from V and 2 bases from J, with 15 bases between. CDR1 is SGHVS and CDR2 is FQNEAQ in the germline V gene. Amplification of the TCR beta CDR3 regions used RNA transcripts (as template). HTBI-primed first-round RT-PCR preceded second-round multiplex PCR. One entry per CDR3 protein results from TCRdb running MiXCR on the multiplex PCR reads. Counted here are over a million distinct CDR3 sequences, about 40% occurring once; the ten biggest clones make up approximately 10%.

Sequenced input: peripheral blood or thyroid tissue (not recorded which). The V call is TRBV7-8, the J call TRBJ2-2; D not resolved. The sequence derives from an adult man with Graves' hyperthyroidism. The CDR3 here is CALRGSLNTGELFF. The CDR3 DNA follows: TGTGCCTTGCGTGGGTCCCTTAACACCGGGGAGCTGTTTTTT.